Listed here are 18 T cell receptor beta chains from one sample, sequenced in a study of CD8 T cells in ankylosing spondylitis. In TCRdb, the 5' RACE reads were re-called with MiXCR into one record per CDR3 protein. The profile shows roughly 130,000 distinct CDR3 sequences, 9.3% of them singletons. Sequenced material: blood, either unsorted or a sorted T cell fraction (not recorded which). Receptor source: a male donor with ankylosing spondylitis or in good health (not recorded which).

This clonotype was counted ten times or more. V and J are TRBV27 and TRBJ1-5; perhaps TRBD1 as D (5 bases). The CDR3 has 16 amino acids. Germline CDR1 reads MNHEY; CDR2 reads SMNVEV (reference sequence). Trimming left V 0 bases short and J 3 bases short, with 12 bases between. CDR3 loop: CASSLSSSGNNQPQHF. The CDR3 DNA follows: TGTGCCAGCAGTTTATCTTCTTCAGGGAACAATCAGCCCCAGCATTTT.

This clonotype was detected many times. The J gene is TRBJ2-1, the V gene TRBV6-5; no reliable D call. This CDR3 has 12 residues. Trimming stripped 4 bases from V and 7 bases from J, with 8 bases between. Germline loops: CDR1 MNHEY, CDR2 SVGAGI. For the CDR3, the DNA is TGTGCCAGCAGTTCCGGGCGGAATGAGCAGTTCTTC. Translation gives CASSSGRNEQFF.

This clonotype was counted ten times or more. V gene TRBV5-1 combines with J gene TRBJ1-5; 10 bases are shared with TRBD1. This CDR3 region has 17 residues. Trimming removed 0 bases from V and 9 bases from J; junction bases left unmatched: 12. The germline V gene has CDR1 SGHRS and CDR2 YFSETQ. CDR3 sequence: CASSLEPPGQGSWPQHF. The CDR3, as DNA: TGCGCCAGCAGCTTGGAGCCGCCGGGACAGGGGTCTTGGCCCCAGCATTTT.

The chain employs TRBV30 and TRBJ2-5; TRBD1 might be the D (6 bases). The CDR3 is 16 amino acids. The V end was cut by 2 bases, the J end by 7 bases, with 23 bases between. Germline assignment: CDR1 GTSNPN and CDR2 SVGIG (reference sequence). The DNA of the CDR3 is TGTGCCTGGAGTACGACCATAAACAGGGTAGGGGGGACCCAGTACTTC. This gives the protein CAWSTTINRVGGTQYF.

This clonotype was detected ten times or more. The CDR3 DNA reads as TGTGCCAGCAGTGAAGAACTCCTAAGGGGCCATGAGCAGTTCTTC. It is translated as CASSEELLRGHEQFF. This chain joins TRBV2 and TRBJ2-1, with TRBD1 as a possible D gene (5 bases). The CDR3 has 15 residues. Germline V gene data show CDR1 as SNHLY and CDR2 as FYNNEI. The V gene lost 1 base and the J gene lost 8 bases, with 15 bases spanning the gap.

This clonotype was detected only a few times. V usage is TRBV24-1 and J usage is TRBJ2-3, with TRBD2 matching over 7 bases. The germline V gene has CDR1 KGHDR and CDR2 SFDVKD. J was trimmed by 0 bases and V by 4 bases; bases with no gene match: 9. The CDR3 runs 17 residues. This CDR3 is CATSDRNREASTDTQYF. The CDR3 DNA reads as TGTGCCACCAGTGACCGTAACCGGGAGGCTAGCACAGATACGCAGTATTTT.

The J gene is TRBJ2-1, the V gene TRBV5-1; 9 bases map to TRBD2. CDR3 length: 17 residues. After removal of 3 bases from V and 1 base from J, the junction contained 8 bases not matched to a gene. Germline lookup yields CDR1 SGHRS and CDR2 YFSETQ. The CDR3 spells CASSSMTSGTSYNEQFF. The CDR3 DNA reads TGCGCCAGCAGCTCCATGACTAGCGGAACGTCCTACAATGAGCAGTTCTTC.

This clonotype was found many times. The genes are TRBV10-3 and TRBJ2-1; the D is unclear. Germline V gene lookup returns CDR1 ENHRY and CDR2 SYGVKD. This CDR3 is built from 11 residues. Trimming pared 3 bases from V and 9 bases from J, leaving 6 bases between. This chain's CDR3 is CAISDLGEQFF. The CDR3 nucleotides are TGTGCCATCAGTGATCTGGGTGAGCAGTTCTTC.

This clonotype was observed at least ten times. This chain joins TRBV5-1 and TRBJ2-6; no clear D gene. V was shortened by 6 bases and J by 0 bases, with 13 bases between the two germline ends. Germline CDR1 is SGHRS and CDR2 is YFSETQ. The CDR3 runs 16 residues. DNA of the CDR3: TGCGCCAGCAACCTATGGACCGGCTCTGGGGCCAACGTCCTGACTTTC. Residues: CASNLWTGSGANVLTF.

Only a few counts were recorded for this clonotype. V is TRBV20-1 and J is TRBJ2-7; 8 nucleotides line up with TRBD2. Trimming cost V 2 bases and J 3 bases; bases outside gene matches: 3. In germline, CDR1 is DFQATT, CDR2 SNEGSKA (reference sequence). The CDR3 contains 13 residues. CDR3 coding DNA: TGCAGTGCTAGAAGGGGGACTAGCTACGAGCAGTACTTC. Translating gives CSARRGTSYEQYF.

This clonotype was counted many times. The V call is TRBV25-1, the J call TRBJ2-7, with 7 positions matching TRBD1. CDR3 size: 12 residues. Germline V gene lookup returns CDR1 MGHDK and CDR2 SYGVNS. With 10 bases clipped from V and 5 bases from J, the junction kept 8 bases outside the gene matches. This chain's CDR3 is CATITGADEQYF. For the CDR3, the DNA is TGTGCCACCATTACAGGGGCGGACGAGCAGTACTTC.

This clonotype was counted at least ten times. The V and J genes are TRBV7-3 and TRBJ2-3; possibly TRBD2 for D (6 bases). Trimming took 0 bases from V and 9 from J, leaving 13 bases between them. The CDR3 covers 14 residues. CDR1 SGHTA and CDR2 FQGTGA come from the germline V gene. This CDR3 reads CASSLTGGSDTQYF. CDR3 bases: TGTGCCAGCAGCTTAACTGGGGGGTCGGACACGCAGTATTTT.

In this sample, this clonotype turned up many times. The chain is built from TRBV6-1 and TRBJ2-7, with a possible D match to TRBD2 (5 bases). Germline values: CDR1 MNHNS, CDR2 SASEGT. V lost 2 bases and J lost 0, with 11 bases in between. The CDR3 runs to 15 residues. The CDR3 spells CASSEMPGSSYEQYF. The CDR3 DNA reads TGTGCCAGCAGTGAAATGCCGGGGAGCTCCTACGAGCAGTACTTC.

Ten or more counts support this clonotype. This chain uses TRBV3-1 with TRBJ2-1; no reliable D call. The CDR3 has 14 amino acids. V shed 4 bases and J shed 8 bases, with 15 bases lying between them. Germline CDR1 and CDR2: LGHDT and YNNKEL (reference sequence). CDR3 protein: CASSRGPLGDEQFF. DNA of the CDR3: TGTGCCAGCAGCCGCGGACCCCTAGGTGATGAGCAGTTCTTC.

In this sample, this clonotype turned up many times. The chain carries TRBV7-2 and TRBJ2-2; maybe TRBD1 (6 bases). This CDR3 has 13 amino acids. Germline V lookup: CDR1 SGHTA, CDR2 FQGNSA. Trimming pared 4 bases from V and 5 bases from J, leaving 8 bases between. The CDR3 is CASSSRGTGELFF. The CDR3 bases are TGTGCCAGCAGCTCGAGGGGGACCGGGGAGCTGTTTTTT. Supplemented by reference TRBV7-2 and TRBJ2-2, the full variable domain reads GAGVSQSPSNKVTEKGKDVELRCDPISGHTALYWYRQSLGQGLEFLIYFQGNSAPDKSGLPSDRFSAERTGGSVSTLTIQRTQQEDSAVYLCASSSRGTGELFFGEGSRLTVL.

This clonotype was observed at least ten times. V and J are TRBV29-1 and TRBJ2-5; D call uncertain. This CDR3 contains 12 residues. Germline CDR1 and CDR2: SQVTM and ANQGSEA. Between the trimmed V and J ends, which lost 4 bases and 5 bases, there was a span of 11 bases. The CDR3: CSVVGSWETQYF. In DNA, the CDR3 is TGCAGCGTTGTCGGCAGCTGGGAGACCCAGTACTTC.

This clonotype was seen ten or more times. One end of the junction does not line up with germline, which may come from a read error. The V and J genes are TRBV20-1 and TRBJ2-3; 11 positions agree with TRBD2. Germline CDR1 DFQATT, CDR2 SNEGSKA (reference sequence). The CDR3 length is 12 residues. The CDR3 DNA follows: TGCAGTGCCCCACTAGCGGGAGATTCGCAGTATTTT. This sequence encodes CSAPLAGDSQYF.

This clonotype was counted between two and nine times. This chain uses TRBV29-1 with TRBJ1-1; 12 bases line up with TRBD1. Germline CDR1 reads SQVTM; CDR2 reads ANQGSEA. CDR3 size: 14 residues. Unmatched junction bases numbered 2, after V lost 6 bases and J lost 0 bases. The CDR3 protein is CSVGTGGLNTEAFF. For the CDR3, the DNA is TGCAGCGTCGGGACAGGGGGCTTGAACACTGAAGCTTTCTTT.